The source of this T cell receptor beta chain is a study of T cells after yellow fever vaccination. TCRdb reprocessed the 5' RACE reads via MiXCR and lists one record per CDR3 protein. The sample consists of 300,000 or so distinct CDR3 sequences, about 7.8% of them appearing once. Findings of the study overall: Abundant clonotypes from the bulk population could get into FACS-sorted repertoires as contaminants. Weaker, the secondary response peaked sooner, at day 5 versus 15. Most primary-vaccination clones recurred post-booster (around 97% CD4, about 90% CD8).

CDR1 MNHNS and CDR2 SASEGT come from the germline V gene. This CDR3 spans 15 amino acids. V shed 3 bases and J shed 6 bases, with 15 bases lying between them. Concerning this clonotype itself: Its antigen remains unidentified.

Here the sequenced sample was PBMCs, taken roughly 46 days after the first yellow fever vaccination. This sequence joins TRBV6-1 and TRBJ1-5, with a tentative D call TRBD1 (5 bases). The receptor comes from a man between 18 and 35 years old who received the YFV17D yellow fever vaccine. CDR3 in DNA: TGTGCCAGCAGTGACCTGGACAAAAACACTCAGCCCCAGCATTTT. Its translation: CASSDLDKNTQPQHF.